A single sample is the source of the 19 T cell receptor beta chains below, sequenced in a study of T cell repertoires in cytomegalovirus infection (dated by TCRdb to about 2019). These receptors lack a known antigen. Explained via the paper, the treatment or condition label denotes: in vitro stimulation with specific CMV peptide epitopes to enrich CMV-specific T cells. The listed sequencing device is Illumina HiSeq 1500. Through fastp at Q25 and MiXCR, TCRdb rebuilt clones from the public reads, retaining in-frame beta chains. When rows share a CDR3 protein, they turn into one entry using the most common DNA and genes. The table for this sample lists around 770,000 distinct CDR3 sequences; 25% to 30% of them were counted only once. Roughly 14% of the sample is taken by the ten largest. Source: cultured CD8+ T cells from PBMCs, taken from culture after CMV antigen stimulation. Every receptor here comes from a human donor in good health (CMV status not recorded). Some clones in this sample may be carry-over from other donors' samples.

This clonotype was detected only once. The rearrangement uses TRBV27 and TRBJ1-1; 10 positions agree with TRBD1. CDR3 length: 15 residues. Germline assignment: CDR1 MNHEY and CDR2 SMNVEV (reference sequence). With 1 base clipped from V and 5 bases from J, the junction kept 4 bases outside the gene matches. For the CDR3, the DNA is TGTGCCAGCAGTTTATTAGGGGACAGGGGAACTGAAGCTTTCTTT. This translates into CASSLLGDRGTEAFF.

This clonotype was seen many times. The genes are TRBV7-2 and TRBJ1-1; tentatively, D is TRBD1 (5 bases). Trimming stripped 1 base from V and 2 bases from J, with 14 bases between. Germline V lookup: CDR1 SGHTA, CDR2 FQGNSA. The CDR3 spans 16 residues. In DNA, the CDR3 is TGTGCCAGCAGCTTAGACTTCCAGGGAATAAACACTGAAGCTTTCTTT. Translating it yields CASSLDFQGINTEAFF.

This chain links TRBV2 with TRBJ2-7; perhaps TRBD2 as D (5 bases). This CDR3 region has 15 residues. Germline loops: CDR1 SNHLY, CDR2 FYNNEI. The V end lost 3 bases, the J end lost 2 bases, and 14 bases lay between the germline ends. CDR3 sequence (DNA): TGTGCCAGCAGTGACCCGACTAAAGCGACCTACGAGCAGTACTTC. Encoded protein: CASSDPTKATYEQYF.

This clonotype was seen a handful of times. Written as DNA, the CDR3 is TGCGCCAGCAGCCAACTTAATGGAGAGTACAATGAGCAGTTCTTC. Translation gives CASSQLNGEYNEQFF. V and J are TRBV4-1 and TRBJ2-1; no definite D call. With 2 bases removed from V and 4 bases from J, the gap between germline ends came to 12 bases. Per germline, CDR1 MGHRA and CDR2 YSYEKL. This CDR3 is built from 15 residues.

Turning to this clonotype: A junction boundary mismatches the germline segment, possibly from a read error. V usage is TRBV6-2 or TRBV6-3 and J usage is TRBJ2-1; 12 bases agree with TRBD2. The germline V gene encodes CDR1 MNHEY and CDR2 SVGEGT. The CDR3 runs 18 residues. This CDR3 reads CTSSYPLAGGPHGNEQFF. The CDR3 DNA reads TGTACCAGCAGTTACCCGCTAGCGGGGGGGCCTCACGGCAATGAGCAGTTCTTC.

This chain connects TRBV7-9 to TRBJ1-2; D remains unclear. The germline CDR1 and CDR2 sequences are SEHNR and FQNEAQ (reference sequence). Trimming removed 5 bases at V and 3 bases at J, with 7 bases between. The CDR3 contains 12 residues. In nucleotides, the CDR3 is TGTGCCAGCAGCCCTGACGACTATGGCTACACCTTC. Encoded protein: CASSPDDYGYTF.

The rearrangement links TRBV6-8 to TRBJ2-1; D is possibly TRBD1 or TRBD2 (6 bases each). V shed 5 bases and J shed 5 bases, with 19 bases lying between them. This CDR3 region has 16 residues. Germline loops: CDR1 MNHGY, CDR2 SAAAGT. The CDR3 sequence: CASSPRGGGGHNEQFF. The CDR3 nucleotides read TGTGCCAGCAGTCCGAGAGGGGGAGGAGGTCACAATGAGCAGTTCTTC.

There are a few counts of this clonotype. The chain joins TRBV25-1 to TRBJ1-5, with TRBD1 as a possible D gene (5 bases). Trimming shortened V by 1 base and J by 7 bases, and 11 bases separated the two germline ends. Germline-derived CDR1 and CDR2 are MGHDK and SYGVNS. This CDR3 spans 14 amino acids. The CDR3, as DNA: TGTGCCAGCAGTGAATTGAGGCAGGGCCAGCCCCAGCATTTT. Its protein is CASSELRQGQPQHF.

This rearrangement joins TRBV12-3 or TRBV12-4 to TRBJ1-5; no firm D call. The CDR3 totals 14 residues. V was shortened by 3 bases and J by 3 bases, with 9 bases between the two germline ends. CDR3: CASSFRTYNQPQHF. CDR3 nucleotides: TGTGCCAGCAGTTTCCGGACTTACAATCAGCCCCAGCATTTT.

The chain combines TRBV5-5 with TRBJ1-2; D is uncertain. The CDR3 runs 11 residues. CDR1 is SGHKS and CDR2 is YYEKEE in the germline V gene (reference sequence). Trimming cost V 6 bases and J 4 bases, with 7 bases left between them. The CDR3 sequence: CASTDRYGYTF. CDR3 sequence (DNA): TGTGCCAGCACCGACCGCTATGGCTACACCTTC. Looking up the rest from reference TRBV5-5 and TRBJ1-2 gives the full variable domain: DAGVTQSPTHLIKTRGQQVTLRCSPISGHKSVSWYQQVLGQGPQFIFQYYEKEERGRGNFPDRFSARQFPNYSSELNVNALLLGDSALYLCASTDRYGYTFGSGTRLTVV.

The chain is built from TRBV20-1 and TRBJ1-2; no definite D call. V was pared by 5 bases and J by 3 bases, with 19 bases between. The CDR3 totals 15 residues. Germline CDR1 and CDR2: DFQATT and SNEGSKA (reference sequence). CDR3 protein: CSAWSVSDGHYGYTF. The CDR3 DNA reads as TGCAGTGCTTGGTCTGTATCCGACGGACACTATGGCTACACCTTC.

The chain couples TRBV12-5 to TRBJ2-4; TRBD2 aligns across 7 bases. The V and J ends lost 7 bases and 1 base, in that order; junction bases with no gene match: 10. The CDR3 has 16 residues. Germline CDR1 is LGHNT and CDR2 is FRNRAP. The CDR3 DNA reads TGTGCTAGTGCCGACCGCACTAGCGTGGCCAAAAACATTCAGTACTTC. It is translated as CASADRTSVAKNIQYF.

This clonotype was observed many times. The CDR3 nucleotides read TGTGCCAGCAGCTGGACGGACAGGGGGCAAGAGACCCAGTACTTC. Encoded protein: CASSWTDRGQETQYF. The chain couples TRBV7-2 to TRBJ2-5, with TRBD1 matching 10 bases. Germline V gene lookup returns CDR1 SGHTA and CDR2 FQGNSA. This CDR3 comprises 15 residues. V shed 4 bases, J shed 2 bases, and the junction held 4 bases outside the gene matches.

This clonotype was picked up many times. J is TRBJ2-4 and V is TRBV7-2; 7 nucleotides agree with TRBD1. Trimming at V came to 5 bases and at J to 4 bases, leaving 5 bases not matched to a gene. The CDR3 length is 14 residues. Germline CDR1 SGHTA, CDR2 FQGNSA. In nucleotides, the CDR3 is TGTGCCAGCAGCCTCCGGGACAGTAAAAACATTCAGTACTTC. It encodes CASSLRDSKNIQYF. Based on the CDR3 plus reference TRBV7-2 and TRBJ2-4, the full variable domain is GAGVSQSPSNKVTEKGKDVELRCDPISGHTALYWYRQSLGQGLEFLIYFQGNSAPDKSGLPSDRFSAERTGGSVSTLTIQRTQQEDSAVYLCASSLRDSKNIQYFGAGTRLSVL.

This clonotype appeared a few times. V and J are TRBV6-2 or TRBV6-3 and TRBJ2-6; 7 bases fit TRBD1. The CDR3 extends over 22 amino acids. Germline CDR1 and CDR2: MNHEY and SVGEGT. V shed 1 base and J 2 bases; nucleotides not matched to a gene: 20. CDR3 sequence reads: CASSYYDPGPHRGDPGANVLTF. The CDR3, as DNA: TGTGCCAGCAGTTACTACGACCCCGGGCCCCACAGGGGAGATCCTGGGGCCAACGTCCTGACTTTC.

V usage is TRBV7-9 and J usage is TRBJ2-1, with no clear D. Germline V gives CDR1 SEHNR, CDR2 FQNEAQ (reference sequence). This CDR3 is 11 amino acids long. The V end was cut by 2 bases, the J end by 12 bases, with 8 bases between. CDR3: CASSLWEWQFF. The CDR3 bases are TGTGCCAGCAGCTTATGGGAATGGCAGTTCTTC. The variable domain in full, completed from reference TRBV7-9 and TRBJ2-1, reads DTGVSQNPRHKITKRGQNVTFRCDPISEHNRLYWYRQTLGQGPEFLTYFQNEAQLEKSRLLSDRFSAERPKGSFSTLEIQRTEQGDSAMYLCASSLWEWQFFGPGTRLTVL.

This sequence joins TRBV12-3 or TRBV12-4 and TRBJ2-3; 9 bases agree with TRBD2. Unmatched junction bases numbered 13, after V lost 6 bases and J lost 3 bases. There are 17 residues in the CDR3. Here the CDR3 DNA reads TGTGCCAGCAGAAGCTCGAGGGGACTAGCAGGAACAGATACGCAGTATTTT. This codes for CASRSSRGLAGTDTQYF.

V usage is TRBV5-4 and J usage is TRBJ1-2; TRBD1 agrees at 9 bases. V shed 4 bases, J shed 8 bases, and the junction held 9 bases outside the gene matches. This CDR3 spans 14 amino acids. Germline CDR1 is SGHNT and CDR2 is YYREEE (reference sequence). The DNA for the CDR3 is TGTGCCAGCAGCCAAATGGGACAGGGAGGAGGCTACACCTTC. Protein: CASSQMGQGGGYTF. The whole variable domain, filled in from reference TRBV5-4 and TRBJ1-2, reads ETGVTQSPTHLIKTRGQQVTLRCSSQSGHNTVSWYQQALGQGPQFIFQYYREEENGRGNFPPRFSGLQFPNYSSELNVNALELDDSALYLCASSQMGQGGGYTFGSGTRLTVV.

This chain uses TRBV19 with TRBJ2-1, with 10 bases matching TRBD1. V shed 4 bases, J shed 6 bases, and the junction held 6 bases outside the gene matches. From germline, CDR1 is LNHDA and CDR2 SQIVND (reference sequence). This CDR3 contains 15 residues. The CDR3 nucleotides read TGTGCCAGTAGTACCTGGGACAGGGGCGGCAATGAGCAGTTCTTC. This gives the protein CASSTWDRGGNEQFF.